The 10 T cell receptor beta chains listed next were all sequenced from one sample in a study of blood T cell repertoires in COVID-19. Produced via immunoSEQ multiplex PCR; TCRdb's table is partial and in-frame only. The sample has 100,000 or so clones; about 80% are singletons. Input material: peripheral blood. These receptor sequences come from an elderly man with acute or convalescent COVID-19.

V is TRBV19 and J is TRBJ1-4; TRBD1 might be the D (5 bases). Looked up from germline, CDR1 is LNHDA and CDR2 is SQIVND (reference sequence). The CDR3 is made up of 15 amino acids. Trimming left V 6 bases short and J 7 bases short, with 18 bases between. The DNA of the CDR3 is TGTGCCAGTAGGGCTTCTCATGGGGCGGCTGAAAAACTGTTTTTT. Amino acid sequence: CASRASHGAAEKLFF.

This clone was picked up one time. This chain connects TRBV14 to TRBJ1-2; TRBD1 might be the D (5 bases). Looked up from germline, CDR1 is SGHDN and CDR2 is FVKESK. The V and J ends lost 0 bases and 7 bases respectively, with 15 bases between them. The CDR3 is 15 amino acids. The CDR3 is CASSQDRVGGSGYTF. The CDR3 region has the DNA TGTGCCAGCAGCCAAGACAGGGTCGGGGGATCTGGCTACACCTTC.

CDR3 region: CASSIQQGVVETQYF. DNA of the CDR3: TGTGCCAGCAGTATCCAACAGGGGGTTGTGGAGACCCAGTACTTC. V usage is TRBV27 and J usage is TRBJ2-5; TRBD1 matches at 8 bases. The CDR3 spans 15 residues. V was clipped by 5 bases and J by 5 bases; unmatched bases: 10. Looked up from germline, CDR1 is MNHEY and CDR2 is SMNVEV (reference sequence).

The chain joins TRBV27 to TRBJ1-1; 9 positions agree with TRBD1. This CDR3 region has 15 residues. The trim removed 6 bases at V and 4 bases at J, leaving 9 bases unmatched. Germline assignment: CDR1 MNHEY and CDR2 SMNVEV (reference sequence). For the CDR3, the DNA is TGTGCCAGCAGGACTTCCGGGACAGGGAGCACTGAAGCTTTCTTT. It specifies CASRTSGTGSTEAFF.

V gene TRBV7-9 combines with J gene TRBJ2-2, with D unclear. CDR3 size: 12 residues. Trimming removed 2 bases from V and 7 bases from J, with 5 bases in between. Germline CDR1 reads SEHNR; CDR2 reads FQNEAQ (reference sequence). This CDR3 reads CASSLLGGELFF. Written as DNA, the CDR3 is TGTGCCAGCAGCTTACTCGGCGGGGAGCTGTTTTTT.

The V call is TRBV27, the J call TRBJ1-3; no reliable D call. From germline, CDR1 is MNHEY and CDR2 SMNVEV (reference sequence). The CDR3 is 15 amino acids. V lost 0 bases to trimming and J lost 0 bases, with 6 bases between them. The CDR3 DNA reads TGTGCCAGCAGTTTATCGTATAGCTCTGGAAACACCATATATTTT. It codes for CASSLSYSSGNTIYF.

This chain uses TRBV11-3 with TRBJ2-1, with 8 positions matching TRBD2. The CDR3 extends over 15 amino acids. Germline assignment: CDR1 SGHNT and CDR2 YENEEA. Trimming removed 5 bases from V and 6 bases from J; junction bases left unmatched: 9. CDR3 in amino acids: CASSESGGGTNEQFF. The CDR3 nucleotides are TGTGCCAGCAGCGAATCAGGCGGGGGGACCAATGAGCAGTTCTTC.

The CDR3 loop reads CASAQGHEKLFF. Here the CDR3 DNA reads TGTGCCAGCGCACAGGGACATGAAAAACTGTTTTTT. The V and J genes are TRBV12-3 or TRBV12-4 and TRBJ1-4; the D gene is possibly TRBD1 (6 bases). V lost 8 bases and J lost 6, with 10 bases in between. The CDR3 length is 12 residues.

The DNA for the CDR3 is TGTGCCAGCAGGTCCGAGGGGGCCTACAATGAGCAGTTCTTC. Translating it yields CASRSEGAYNEQFF. The V gene is TRBV27, the J gene TRBJ2-1; D may be TRBD1 (6 bases). Germline CDR1 MNHEY, CDR2 SMNVEV (reference sequence). This CDR3 has 14 residues. Trimming stripped 6 bases from V and 2 bases from J, with 11 bases between.

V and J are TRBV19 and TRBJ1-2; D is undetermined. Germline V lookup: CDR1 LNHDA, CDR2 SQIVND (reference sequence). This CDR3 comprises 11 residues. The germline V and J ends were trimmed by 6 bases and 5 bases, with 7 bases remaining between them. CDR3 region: CASRTLYGYTF. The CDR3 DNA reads TGTGCCAGTAGAACATTGTATGGCTACACCTTC.